These T cell receptor beta chains were read from a single sample in a study of OX40 agonist ivuxolimab in advanced cancers. TCRdb keeps only in-frame clones here, not all; method: immunoSEQ multiplex PCR. This sample has about 49,000 clones, with over 60% found just once. The input for sequencing was CD4+ or CD8+ T cells sorted from blood, taken in a trial of the OX40 agonist ivuxolimab. Source of these receptors: an adult with an advanced solid tumor such as melanoma, head and neck, liver or kidney cancer. CDR3s include the opening cysteine and the closing phenylalanine or tryptophan. A D gene is named only where the DNA matches it firmly. Part of the rows lack a size; the others show once, few, many or a class for expanded clones.

D	size	J	V	length	DNA	CDR3
-	-	TRBJ2-7	TRBV5-4	12	TGTGCCAGCAGCTTCGATTCGGGCGAGCAGTACTTC	CASSFDSGEQYF
TRBD1	-	TRBJ2-7	TRBV7-9	12	TGTGCCAGCAGCCCGACAGGGCGCGAGCAGTACTTC	CASSPTGREQYF
TRBD1	-	TRBJ2-7	TRBV4-1	15	TGCGCCAGCAGCCAAGATTTTTTGGCAGGGGGCAGGCAGTACTTC	CASSQDFLAGGRQYF
-	-	TRBJ1-2	TRBV11-2	14	TGTGCCAGCAGCACTTCGAGGACAAACTATGGCTACACCTTC	CASSTSRTNYGYTF
-	-	TRBJ2-7	TRBV2	16	TGTGCCAGCAGTCCGAGGGGGAGGCAAAACTCCTACGAGCAGTACTTC	CASSPRGRQNSYEQYF
-	-	TRBJ2-7	TRBV6-5	15	TGTGCCAGCAAAGGCGGCCGGCAGAGCTCCTACGAGCAGTACTTC	CASKGGRQSSYEQYF
-	-	TRBJ1-5	TRBV7-2	13	TGTGCCAGCAGCTCCTACTCCAATCAGCCCCAGCATTTT	CASSSYSNQPQHF
-	-	TRBJ1-6	TRBV4-3	17	TGCGCCAGCAGCCACCAGACACCGAGCTCCTATAATTCACCCCTCCACTTT	CASSHQTPSSYNSPLHF
-	-	TRBJ2-7	TRBV14	17	TGTGCCAGCAGCCAAGATTTTAGAACCGGGACCTCCTACGAGCAGTACTTC	CASSQDFRTGTSYEQYF
TRBD1	-	TRBJ1-1	TRBV12-5	13	TGTGCTAGTGAAGGGGGCATGAACACTGAAGCTTTCTTT	CASEGGMNTEAFF
-	-	TRBJ1-6	TRBV7-9	17	TGTGCCAGCAGCGTAGGGGTAGCCACCGCTTATAATTCACCCCTCCACTTT	CASSVGVATAYNSPLHF
-	-	TRBJ1-2	TRBV7-9	14	TGTGCCAGCAGCTTAGCCAGGACTAACTATGGCTACACCTTC	CASSLARTNYGYTF
TRBD2	-	TRBJ2-5	TRBV19	16	TGTGCCAGTAGTATTAGACTAGCGGGAGTGCAAGAGACCCAGTACTTC	CASSIRLAGVQETQYF
-	-	TRBJ2-7	TRBV6-6	14	TGTGCCAGCAGTTTCTTACAGAGCTCCTACGAGCAGTACTTC	CASSFLQSSYEQYF
TRBD1	-	TRBJ2-7	TRBV19	18	TGTGCCAGTAGTATATTTGCCGCCGGGACAGGGATCCCCCACGAGCAGTACTTC	CASSIFAAGTGIPHEQYF
-	-	TRBJ1-1	TRBV6-5	14	TGTGCCAGCAGCCCAAGGGCGACGAACACTGAAGCTTTCTTT	CASSPRATNTEAFF
TRBD1	-	TRBJ1-5	TRBV5-1	14	TGCGCCAGCAGCTTGGAGGGGGCGGATCAGCCCCAGCATTTT	CASSLEGADQPQHF
-	-	TRBJ1-2	TRBV21-1	19	TGTGCCAGCAGCAGCGTGAAGATGACTCGGGACATACTCAACTATGGCTACACCTTC	CASSSVKMTRDILNYGYTF
TRBD1	-	TRBJ1-2	TRBV5-1	14	TGCGCCAGCAGTTCCACTCAGGGGGACTATGGCTACACCTTC	CASSSTQGDYGYTF
TRBD2	-	TRBJ2-7	TRBV9	15	TGTGCCAGCAGCGCGGAGGCCAGCGGGATCTACGAGCAGTACTTC	CASSAEASGIYEQYF
TRBD1	-	TRBJ1-1	TRBV5-6	15	TGTGCCAGCAGCGAACAGGGGGTCATGAACACTGAAGCTTTCTTT	CASSEQGVMNTEAFF
-	-	TRBJ2-1	TRBV27	11	TGTGCCAGCAGTTCTTCCAATGAGCAGTTCTTC	CASSSSNEQFF
-	-	TRBJ2-1	TRBV5-4	14	TGTGCCAGCAGCTTGCCGAGGGGGGGGCGTGAGCAGTTCTTC	CASSLPRGGREQFF
-	-	TRBJ2-7	TRBV13	13	TGTGCCAGCAGCTTTACGGGGGCGTACGAGCAGTACTTC	CASSFTGAYEQYF
-	-	TRBJ2-7	TRBV6-5	14	TGTGCCAGCAGTTACTCCATCCGGGGGTACGAGCAGTACTTC	CASSYSIRGYEQYF
-	-	TRBJ2-2	TRBV9	16	TGTGCCAGCAGCCCCCGAGGGACGGGGAACACCGGGGAGCTGTTTTTT	CASSPRGTGNTGELFF
TRBD1	medium-sized	TRBJ1-2	TRBV2	13	TGTGCCAGCAGTCAGACAGGGAACTATGGCTACACCTTC	CASSQTGNYGYTF
-	once	TRBJ2-7	TRBV13	15	TGTGCCAGCAGCTCCGGTTTGAGGGGCGCGTACGAGCAGTACTTC	CASSSGLRGAYEQYF
TRBD1	-	TRBJ2-7	TRBV29-1	13	TGCAGCGTTGGGCCGACAGGGGGCTACGAGCAGTACTTC	CSVGPTGGYEQYF
-	once	TRBJ1-4	TRBV5-4	14	TGTGCCAGCAGCTTCAACCGGGGTGATGAAAAACTGTTTTTT	CASSFNRGDEKLFF
-	once	TRBJ2-7	TRBV2	15	TGTGCCAGCAGTGAGCCGGGACTGAGGAACAACGAGCAGTACTTC	CASSEPGLRNNEQYF
TRBD2	-	TRBJ2-1	TRBV4-3	16	TGCGCCAGCAGCCAAGATTGGCTAGCGGGGACACCTGAGCAGTTCTTC	CASSQDWLAGTPEQFF
-	-	TRBJ2-2	TRBV2	14	TGTGCCAGCAGTGGAACGGGAGACACCGGGGAGCTGTTTTTT	CASSGTGDTGELFF
TRBD2	-	TRBJ2-5	TRBV7-2	11	TGTGCCAGCAGTCTAGCGGGAGAGACGTACTTC	CASSLAGETYF
-	once	TRBJ2-3	TRBV21-1	15	TGTGCCAGCAGCAAAATGGAGTATAACACAGATACGCAGTATTTT	CASSKMEYNTDTQYF
-	-	TRBJ1-5	TRBV5-1	15	TGCGCCAGCAGCTTGGCCGGACAACAAAATCAGCCCCAGCATTTT	CASSLAGQQNQPQHF
-	once	TRBJ1-5	TRBV7-8	17	TGTGCCAGCAGCTTAAATCGGCAGGGGCTCGGCAATCAGCCCCAGCATTTT	CASSLNRQGLGNQPQHF
-	-	TRBJ2-5	TRBV6-6	14	TGTGCCAGCAGTTACTTCGGGGTACGAGAGACCCAGTACTTC	CASSYFGVRETQYF
TRBD2	-	TRBJ2-5	TRBV7-7	15	TGTGCCAGCAGCAGGACTAGCGGGAGTTCTGAGACCCAGTACTTC	CASSRTSGSSETQYF
-	-	TRBJ1-2	TRBV6-5	13	TGTGCCAGCAGTTACGAGGGTAACGATGGCTACACCTTC	CASSYEGNDGYTF